Shown below are 10 T cell receptor beta chains from a single sample sequenced in a study of blood T cell repertoires in COVID-19. Here immunoSEQ multiplex PCR was the method, and the copy in TCRdb shows in-frame clones only, minus some. Seen here are about 270,000 clones, about 83% observed once, and the top ten hold 5% to 7%. Sequenced material: peripheral blood. The receptors here all came from a woman of 80 years or more with COVID-19, enrolled during active disease.

V is TRBV28 and J is TRBJ2-1; 10 bases match TRBD2. Germline trimming cut 4 bases from V and 9 bases from J; bases unmatched to any gene: 9. The CDR3 sequence is 15 residues long. Germline V gene lookup returns CDR1 MDHEN and CDR2 SYDVKM. CDR3 in DNA: TGTGCCAGCAGTTCTTTAGCGGGGGGCCTAGGTGAGCAGTTCTTC. Its translation: CASSSLAGGLGEQFF. Based on the CDR3 plus reference TRBV28 and TRBJ2-1, the full variable domain is DVKVTQSSRYLVKRTGEKVFLECVQDMDHENMFWYRQDPGLGLRLIYFSYDVKMKEKGDIPEGYSVSREKKERFSLILESASTNQTSMYLCASSSLAGGLGEQFFGPGTRLTVL.

The V gene is TRBV2, the J gene TRBJ1-5; 10 positions match TRBD1. Trimming at V came to 3 bases and at J to 5 bases, leaving 10 bases not matched to a gene. The CDR3 totals 17 residues. Germline-derived CDR1 and CDR2 are SNHLY and FYNNEI. The CDR3 sequence is CASSEGTGVFPHQPQHF. The CDR3 coding sequence is TGTGCCAGCAGTGAGGGGACAGGGGTCTTCCCCCATCAGCCCCAGCATTTT. Supplemented by reference TRBV2 and TRBJ1-5, the full variable domain reads EPEVTQTPSHQVTQMGQEVILRCVPISNHLYFYWYRQILGQKVEFLVSFYNNEISEKSEIFDDQFSVERPDGSNFTLKIRSTKLEDSAMYFCASSEGTGVFPHQPQHFGDGTRLSIL.

In regard to this clone: The junction shows a germline mismatch at one end, possibly a read error. This sequence joins TRBV2 and TRBJ2-2; 8 nucleotides line up with TRBD2. The CDR3 has 15 residues. Germline-derived CDR1 and CDR2 are SNHLY and FYNNEI. CDR3 sequence reads: CASSEYPGGGGQLFF. In DNA form, the CDR3 reads TGTGCCAGCAGTGAATATCCCGGGGGGGGCGGGCAGCTGTTTTTT.

This clone appeared a single time. V gene TRBV19 combines with J gene TRBJ2-3; TRBD1 matches 8 bases. This CDR3 contains 17 residues. The germline CDR1 and CDR2 sequences are LNHDA and SQIVND (reference sequence). V lost 2 bases, J lost 6 bases, and 13 bases stayed unmatched. In nucleotides, the CDR3 is TGTGCCAGTAGTATAAATTATCGGACCCGGACAGGGGATACGCAGTATTTT. This translates into CASSINYRTRTGDTQYF.

V and J are TRBV5-5 and TRBJ1-2, with 7 bases matching TRBD1. The V and J ends lost 4 bases and 1 base, in that order; junction bases with no gene match: 19. The CDR3 contains 19 residues. Germline CDR1 SGHKS, CDR2 YYEKEE (reference sequence). CDR3 bases: TGTGCCAGCAGCCCCGGGACAGCGATACTAATACCTTTTAACTATGGCTACACCTTC. Amino acids: CASSPGTAILIPFNYGYTF.

The rearrangement uses TRBV4-3 and TRBJ2-3; 10 nucleotides line up with TRBD1. This CDR3 is 17 amino acids long. The junction had 10 bases not matched to a gene; V was cut back by 0 bases and J by 7 bases. CDR1 and CDR2 from the germline V gene are LGHNA and YSLEER. CDR3 bases: TGCGCCAGCAGCCAAGAATGGTTGACAGGGGGCGCATATACGCAGTATTTT. Translating it yields CASSQEWLTGGAYTQYF.

The chain recombines TRBV5-1 with TRBJ2-7, with D perhaps matching TRBD2 (7 bases). In germline, CDR1 is SGHRS, CDR2 YFSETQ. V lost 4 bases, J lost 7 bases, and 18 bases lay in between. The CDR3 contains 14 residues. CDR3 protein: CASSGAGQTWEQYF. CDR3 coding DNA: TGCGCCAGCAGCGGAGCGGGACAAACATGGGAGCAGTACTTC. Variable domain in full (rest from reference TRBV5-1 and TRBJ2-7): KAGVTQTPRYLIKTRGQQVTLSCSPISGHRSVSWYQQTPGQGLQFLFEYFSETQRNKGNFPGRFSGRQFSNSRSEMNVSTLELGDSALYLCASSGAGQTWEQYFGPGTRLTVT.

This clone was observed a handful of times. V usage is TRBV30 and J usage is TRBJ1-5; possibly TRBD1 for D (6 bases). Germline CDR1 reads GTSNPN; CDR2 reads SVGIG (reference sequence). The length of the CDR3 is 15 residues. Between the trimmed V and J ends, which lost 1 base and 2 bases, there was a span of 12 bases. In DNA, the CDR3 is TGTGCCTGGAGTGCCCCGGGGGGGCGCAATCAGCCCCAGCATTTT. It codes for CAWSAPGGRNQPQHF.

The rearrangement uses TRBV11-3 and TRBJ2-7; TRBD1 is a possible D gene (6 bases). This CDR3 region has 13 residues. CDR1 SGHNT and CDR2 YENEEA come from the germline V gene. The ends were cut back, 5 bases at V and 4 bases at J, with 12 bases in the middle. In DNA, the CDR3 is TGTGCCAGCAGCCCCGCGACAGGATACGAGCAGTACTTC. Amino acid sequence: CASSPATGYEQYF.

In its sample, this clone was seen a few times. The chain is built from TRBV10-1 and TRBJ1-2, with D unclear. V was cut by 4 bases and J by 0 bases, with 9 bases left in between. This CDR3 has 14 residues. Germline loops: CDR1 WNHNN, CDR2 SYGVQD (reference sequence). The CDR3 is CASSGRGSNYGYTF. The CDR3 nucleotides are TGCGCCAGCAGTGGTCGAGGGTCTAACTATGGCTACACCTTC.